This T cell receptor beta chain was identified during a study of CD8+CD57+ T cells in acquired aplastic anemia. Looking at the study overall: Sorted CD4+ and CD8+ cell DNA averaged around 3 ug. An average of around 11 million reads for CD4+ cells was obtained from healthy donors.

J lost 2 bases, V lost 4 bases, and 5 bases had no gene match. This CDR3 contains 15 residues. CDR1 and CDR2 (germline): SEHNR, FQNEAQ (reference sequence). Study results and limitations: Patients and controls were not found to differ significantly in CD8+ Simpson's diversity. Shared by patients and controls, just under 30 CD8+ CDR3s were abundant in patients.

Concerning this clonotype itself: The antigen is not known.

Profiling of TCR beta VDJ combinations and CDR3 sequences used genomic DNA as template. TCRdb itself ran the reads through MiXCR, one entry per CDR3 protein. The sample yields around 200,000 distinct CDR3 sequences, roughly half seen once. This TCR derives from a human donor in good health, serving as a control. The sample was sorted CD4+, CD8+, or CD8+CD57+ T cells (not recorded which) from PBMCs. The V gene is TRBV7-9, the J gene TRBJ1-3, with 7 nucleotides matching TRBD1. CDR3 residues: CASSSLDRAGNTIYF. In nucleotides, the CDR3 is TGTGCCAGCAGCTCCCTCGACAGGGCTGGAAACACCATATATTTT.